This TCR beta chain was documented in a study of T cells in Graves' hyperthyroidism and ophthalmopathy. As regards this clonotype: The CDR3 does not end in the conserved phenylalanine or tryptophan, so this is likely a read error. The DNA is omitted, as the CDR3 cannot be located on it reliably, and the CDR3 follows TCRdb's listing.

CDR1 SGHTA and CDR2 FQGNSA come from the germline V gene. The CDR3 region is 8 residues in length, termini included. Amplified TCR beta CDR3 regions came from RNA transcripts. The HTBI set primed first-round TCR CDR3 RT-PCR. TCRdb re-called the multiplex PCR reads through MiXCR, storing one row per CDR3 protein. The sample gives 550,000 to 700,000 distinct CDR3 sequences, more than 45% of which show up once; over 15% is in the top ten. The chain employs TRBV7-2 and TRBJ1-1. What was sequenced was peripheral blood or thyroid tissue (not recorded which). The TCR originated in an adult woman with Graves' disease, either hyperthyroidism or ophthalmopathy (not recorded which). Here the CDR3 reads CASSLWFY.